The following is a T cell receptor (beta chain) sequence with its context. In the source study's methods: Amplification of reference gene primers was used by the study to estimate nucleated cell counts. Clones were read by immunoSEQ multiplex PCR, and TCRdb kept only the in-frame ones, dropping some. D and trimming come from the DNA, and the V and J calls and clone size come from that table. This table has about 98,000 clones, 81% appearing once. CDR1 SNHLY and CDR2 FYNNEI come from the germline V gene. V lost 3 bases and J 2 bases, leaving 7 bases between the germline ends. This CDR3 is 13 amino acids long. The sample originates from a study of blood T cell repertoires in COVID-19. Study details: Sites in the United States, Italy and Spain provided acute and convalescent COVID-19 samples.

The sequencing input was peripheral blood. The chain uses TRBV2 and TRBJ1-2; D perhaps matches TRBD1 (5 bases). This TCR derives from a woman aged 80 or older with acute or convalescent COVID-19. CDR3 residues: CASSERQNYGYTF. CDR3 DNA: TGTGCCAGCAGTGAGCGACAGAACTATGGCTACACCTTC.